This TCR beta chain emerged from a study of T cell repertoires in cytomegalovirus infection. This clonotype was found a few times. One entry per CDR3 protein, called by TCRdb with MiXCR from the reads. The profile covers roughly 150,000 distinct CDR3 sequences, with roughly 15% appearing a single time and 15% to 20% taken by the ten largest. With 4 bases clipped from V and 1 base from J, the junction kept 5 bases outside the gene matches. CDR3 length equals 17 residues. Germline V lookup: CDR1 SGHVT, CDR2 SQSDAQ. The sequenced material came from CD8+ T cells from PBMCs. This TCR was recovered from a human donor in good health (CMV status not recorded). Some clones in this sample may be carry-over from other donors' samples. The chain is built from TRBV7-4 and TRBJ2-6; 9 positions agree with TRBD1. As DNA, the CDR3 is TGTGCCAGCAGCTATGGGACAGGGAGGTCTGGGGCCAACGTCCTGACTTTC. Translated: CASSYGTGRSGANVLTF.